This T cell receptor beta chain emerged from a study of T cells in Graves' hyperthyroidism and ophthalmopathy. Study results and limitations: Most clonotypes expanded in thyroid above 0.001 were likewise present in blood.

Concerning this clonotype: Its antigen is still unknown.

Trimming cost V 3 bases and J 0 bases, with 17 bases left between them. This CDR3 region has 16 residues. Per germline, CDR1 DFQATT and CDR2 SNEGSKA (reference sequence). The CDR3 regions of TCR beta were amplified from RNA transcripts. RT-PCR in the first round (using the HTBI primer set) targeted the TCR CDR3. TCRdb re-derived calls from the multiplex PCR reads in MiXCR, one entry per CDR3 protein. The data show a few hundred thousand distinct CDR3 sequences, under 60% seen once. The V and J genes are TRBV20-1 and TRBJ1-2; maybe TRBD1 (5 bases). The sample comprised peripheral blood or thyroid tissue (not recorded which). The clonotype originates from an adult woman with Graves' disease, either hyperthyroidism or ophthalmopathy (not recorded which). The CDR3 reads CSASQGQTEANYGYTF. CDR3 DNA: TGCAGTGCTAGCCAGGGCCAGACTGAAGCTAACTATGGCTACACCTTC.